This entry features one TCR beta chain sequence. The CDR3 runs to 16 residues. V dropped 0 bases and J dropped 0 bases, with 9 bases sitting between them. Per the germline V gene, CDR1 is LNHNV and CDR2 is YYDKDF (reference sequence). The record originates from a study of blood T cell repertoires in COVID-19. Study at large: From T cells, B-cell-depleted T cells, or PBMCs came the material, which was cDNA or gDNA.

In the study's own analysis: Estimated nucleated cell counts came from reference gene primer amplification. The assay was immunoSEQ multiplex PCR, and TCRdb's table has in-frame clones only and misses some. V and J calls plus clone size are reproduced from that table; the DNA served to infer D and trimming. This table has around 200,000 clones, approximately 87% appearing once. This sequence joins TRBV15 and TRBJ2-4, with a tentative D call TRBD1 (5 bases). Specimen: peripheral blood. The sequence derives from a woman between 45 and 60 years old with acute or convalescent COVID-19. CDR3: CATSRDSRGAKNIQYF. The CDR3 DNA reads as TGTGCCACCAGCAGAGATTCAAGGGGAGCCAAAAACATTCAGTACTTC.